Sequencing of this T cell receptor (beta chain) was carried out in a study of CD4 T cells in relation to SARS-CoV-2 and coronaviruses. Study-level results: The cross-reactivity analysis covered only spike protein, not other viral proteins. Samples before the pandemic and after infection were not matched within any donor.

With respect to this clone: Antigen: not known.

V shed 5 bases, J shed 5 bases, and the junction held 7 bases outside the gene matches. The CDR3 consists of 15 residues. Before the COVID-19 pandemic, during about 2011-2019, CD4+ T cells were taken from unexposed donors. Cryopreserved PBMCs were CD4-enriched, then split into naive and memory cells. Some clones are missing from TCRdb's copy, which holds only in-frame ones; the method was immunoSEQ multiplex PCR. The table records about 64,000 clones, about 95% of them present only once. The TCR originated in a human donor in good health. The chain couples TRBV5-3 to TRBJ2-1; 10 nucleotides match TRBD2. Being an ORF, TRBV5-3 has a function that is uncertain. The material sequenced was naive CD4+ T cells from PBMCs. Indicated subset: naive CD4+ T cells isolated by negative enrichment. In DNA, the CDR3 is TGTGCCAGAAGATTTACCGGGACTAGCGACAATGAGCAGTTCTTC. Protein product: CARRFTGTSDNEQFF.